This TCR beta chain stems from a study of naive and memory T cell subsets. Study-wide findings and caveats: The RNA method is potentially sensitive to activation and differentiation changes.

Indicated treatment: skin biopsy from PPD injection site in Mantoux-positive individual. The library had UMIs added by 3' ligation of an oligonucleotide to TCR cDNA. Tuberculin skin test biopsies were taken where PPD was injected in Mantoux-positive people. Reverse transcription used DNase-treated unsorted total RNA, aiming for roughly 1 to 1000 ng. Four PCR rounds used nested alpha and beta constant region primers plus the SP2 primer. Reverse transcription of blood and skin TCR RNA was primed at alpha and beta constant regions. MiXCR, run by TCRdb on the UMI-ligation and nested PCR reads, gives a single entry per CDR3 protein. The profile shows approximately 22,000 distinct CDR3 sequences, about 6% of them singletons. Germline V gene sequence: CDR1 SGHTA, CDR2 FQGNSA. V was shortened by 6 bases and J by 3 bases, with 12 bases between the two germline ends. CDR3 size: 13 residues. This clonotype appeared many times. Its antigen is unidentified.

The specimen was skin, collected from a tuberculin skin test site. This TCR was recovered from an adult in good health. This chain links TRBV7-2 with TRBJ2-7; D possibly corresponds to TRBD1 (5 bases). This CDR3 reads CASRRAQGYEQYF. The DNA for the CDR3 is TGTGCCAGCAGACGTGCCCAGGGCTACGAGCAGTACTTC.